This T cell receptor (beta chain) was retrieved from a study of T cells in Graves' hyperthyroidism and ophthalmopathy. CDR1 and CDR2 (germline): SEHNR, FQNEAQ (reference sequence). The ends were cut back, 2 bases at V and 0 bases at J, with 17 bases in the middle. The length of the CDR3 is 17 residues. TCR beta CDR3 regions were amplified from RNA transcripts. Primed by the HTBI set, a first-round RT-PCR was run on the TCR CDR3. TCRdb re-analysed the multiplex PCR reads in MiXCR, keeping a single row per CDR3 protein. The table includes around 300,000 distinct CDR3 sequences, roughly 15% detected once. The sample holds many counts of this clonotype.

The genes are TRBV7-9 and TRBJ2-7, with a weak D call TRBD1 (6 bases). The material sequenced was blood. The sequence derives from a woman aged 40 to 49 with Graves' hyperthyroidism. CDR3 in amino acids: CASSLRVSTGSSYEQYF. CDR3 nucleotides: TGTGCCAGCAGCTTAAGGGTGTCAACAGGGAGCTCCTACGAGCAGTACTTC.